These 3 T cell receptor beta chains share one sample of origin, sequenced in a study of regulatory T cells in long-lasting Graves disease. The authors built TCR beta libraries using iRepertoire HTBI primers and Arm-PCR of CDR3 regions. MiXCR was run by TCRdb on the multiplex PCR reads, yielding one entry per CDR3 protein. Of roughly 500,000 distinct CDR3 sequences listed, under 25% are singletons. Stated time point: persistent/refractory GD, antithyroid drugs over 5 years with positive TRAb. Following extraction of RNA from PBMCs, that RNA was used to make the TCR library. The sequencing here drew on peripheral blood mononuclear cells (PBMCs), taken when the disease was refractory, from a patient treated with antithyroid drugs. These receptor sequences come from a female donor with Graves disease.

The rearrangement joins TRBV20-1 to TRBJ2-1, with D perhaps given as TRBD1 or TRBD2 (5 bases each). Per germline, CDR1 DFQATT and CDR2 SNEGSKA (reference sequence). CDR3 length equals 10 residues. Trimming cost V 7 bases and J 9 bases, with 10 bases left between them. CDR3 sequence: CSVVGTEQFF. DNA for the CDR3: TGCAGTGTGGTGGGGACTGAGCAGTTCTTC.

This rearrangement joins TRBV3-1 to TRBJ2-6, with no clear D. Trimming pared 0 bases from V and 13 bases from J, leaving 7 bases between. The CDR3 length is 12 residues. Germline V gene data show CDR1 as LGHDT and CDR2 as YNNKEL (reference sequence). The CDR3 is CASSQDPRVLTF. In nucleotides, the CDR3 is TGTGCCAGCAGCCAAGATCCGAGAGTCCTGACTTTC.

In this sample, this clonotype turned up many times. The chain employs TRBV5-1 and TRBJ1-2; 8 bases agree with TRBD1. Trimming at V came to 5 bases and at J to 7 bases, leaving 7 bases not matched to a gene. This CDR3 has 13 amino acids. The germline gives CDR1 SGHRS, CDR2 YFSETQ. Here the CDR3 reads CASSPGQGTGYTF. DNA for the CDR3: TGCGCCAGCAGTCCCGGACAGGGCACTGGCTACACCTTC.